These 26 T cell receptor beta chains were all obtained from the same sample, sequenced in a study of T-cell memory formation after mild COVID-19. TCRdb re-called the 5' RACE reads with MiXCR, one entry per CDR3 protein. Altogether about 350,000 distinct CDR3 sequences are present, roughly 13% being singletons, with the ten largest covering around a fifth. The sample taken for sequencing was PBMCs or a T cell subset sorted from them (not recorded which). The receptors here all came from a man aged 18-30 years who had mild COVID-19 (a few samples of this study predate the infection). Cell type and time point are not known.

This clonotype appeared a few times. The genes are TRBV2 and TRBJ2-1; 9 positions match TRBD2. The CDR3 runs to 14 residues. CDR1 is SNHLY and CDR2 is FYNNEI in the germline V gene. V was pared by 6 bases and J by 2 bases, with 2 bases of the junction left unmatched. The CDR3 nucleotides read TGTGCCAGCAGGGAGCGGGGGGCCTACAATGAGCAGTTCTTC. Amino acid sequence: CASRERGAYNEQFF.

In the case of this clonotype: One end of the junction is discordant with germline, which a read error may explain. This chain joins TRBV5-1 and TRBJ2-7; 9 bases agree with TRBD2. The germline V gene encodes CDR1 SGHRS and CDR2 YFSETQ. The CDR3 contains 15 residues. The CDR3 region has the DNA TGCGACAGCAGCTTGCAGGCTAGCGGGACCTACGAGCAGTACTTC. Translation: CDSSLQASGTYEQYF.

The J gene is TRBJ2-5, the V gene TRBV29-1, with D possibly being TRBD1 or TRBD2 (5 bases each). This CDR3 contains 12 residues. Germline V CDR1 and CDR2: SQVTM, ANQGSEA. V dropped 8 bases and J dropped 5 bases, with 15 bases sitting between them. The CDR3 loop reads CSFSRDPETQYF. The CDR3 coding sequence is TGCAGCTTCTCCCGGGACCCCGAGACCCAGTACTTC.

The sample holds a few counts of this clonotype. J is TRBJ2-3 and V is TRBV6-2 or TRBV6-3; D ambiguous. The V and J ends lost 6 bases and 6 bases respectively, with 13 bases between them. Germline loops: CDR1 MNHEY, CDR2 SVGEGT. CDR3 length equals 13 residues. This chain's CDR3 is CASSLTRADTQYF. The CDR3 nucleotides are TGTGCCAGCAGCCTCACCCGCGCGGATACGCAGTATTTT.

The CDR3 nucleotides are TGTGCCAGCAGTCCCACACGGGGGAGGGGCCGGGGGTCCTACAATGAGCAGTTCTTC. Protein: CASSPTRGRGRGSYNEQFF. The J gene is TRBJ2-1, the V gene TRBV6-1, with TRBD2 matching over 7 bases. The CDR3 is 19 residues long. V was clipped by 5 bases and J by 1 base; unmatched bases: 17. Germline V gene sequence: CDR1 MNHNS, CDR2 SASEGT.

This clonotype occurred a few times. This rearrangement joins TRBV5-1 to TRBJ1-5, with a possible D match to TRBD1 (5 bases). Germline V CDR1 and CDR2: SGHRS, YFSETQ. The CDR3 is made up of 14 amino acids. The V end lost 0 bases, the J end lost 5 bases, and 9 bases lay between the germline ends. The chain's CDR3 is CASSLGDVDQPQHF. CDR3 nucleotide sequence: TGCGCCAGCAGCTTGGGGGACGTCGATCAGCCCCAGCATTTT.

This clonotype was observed a few times. V gene TRBV4-1 combines with J gene TRBJ2-2; TRBD1 agrees at 10 bases. The CDR3 consists of 12 residues. CDR1 is MGHRA, CDR2 YSYEKL, per germline. The CDR3 nucleotides read TGCGGACAGGGGGCGGTAAACGGGGAGCTGTTTTTT. Translating it yields CGQGAVNGELFF.

The CDR3 sequence: CASSLRLAGGVTDTQYF. In DNA, the CDR3 is TGCGCCAGCAGCTTGAGGCTAGCGGGGGGCGTAACAGATACGCAGTATTTT. This rearrangement joins TRBV5-1 to TRBJ2-3; the match to TRBD2 covers 11 bases. This CDR3 contains 17 residues. Germline V gives CDR1 SGHRS, CDR2 YFSETQ. V was clipped by 1 base and J by 3 bases; unmatched bases: 7. The full variable domain, with the rest looked up from reference TRBV5-1 and TRBJ2-3, is KAGVTQTPRYLIKTRGQQVTLSCSPISGHRSVSWYQQTPGQGLQFLFEYFSETQRNKGNFPGRFSGRQFSNSRSEMNVSTLELGDSALYLCASSLRLAGGVTDTQYFGPGTRLTVL.

This chain connects TRBV24-1 to TRBJ2-1; the D is unclear. Germline V gene sequence: CDR1 KGHDR, CDR2 SFDVKD. The ends were cut back, 1 base at V and 8 bases at J, with 14 bases in the middle. The CDR3 spans 15 residues. The CDR3 is CATSDLVSRSDEQFF. The CDR3 bases are TGTGCCACCAGTGATTTAGTCTCCCGTTCGGATGAGCAGTTCTTC.

This clonotype appeared many times. The chain is built from TRBV5-1 and TRBJ2-3; the match to TRBD2 covers 8 bases. In germline, CDR1 is SGHRS, CDR2 YFSETQ. The CDR3 is 15 amino acids. The trim removed 3 bases at V and 4 bases at J, leaving 7 bases unmatched. In DNA form, the CDR3 reads TGCGCCAGCAGCTCCGGGACTAGAGGTGCAGATACGCAGTATTTT. Its translation: CASSSGTRGADTQYF.

The J gene is TRBJ1-1, the V gene TRBV9; D is undetermined. The CDR3 runs 13 residues. Germline assignment: CDR1 SGDLS and CDR2 YYNGEE. The germline V and J ends were trimmed by 0 bases and 3 bases, with 6 bases remaining between them. The CDR3 nucleotides are TGTGCCAGCAGCGTAGACGTAGACACTGAAGCTTTCTTT. It encodes CASSVDVDTEAFF. Full variable domain (rest looked up from reference TRBV9 and TRBJ1-1): DSGVTQTPKHLITATGQRVTLRCSPRSGDLSVYWYQQSLDQGLQFLIQYYNGEERAKGNILERFSAQQFPDLHSELNLSSLELGDSALYFCASSVDVDTEAFFGQGTRLTVV.

The rearrangement uses TRBV11-2 and TRBJ2-2; a weak D match, TRBD2 (6 bases). The V gene's germline CDR1 is SGHAT and CDR2 FQNNGV. The V end lost 6 bases, the J end lost 3 bases, and 8 bases lay between the germline ends. The CDR3 spans 13 residues. CDR3 DNA sequence: TGTGCCAGCAGACTAGCCCACACCGGGGAGCTGTTTTTT. Amino acids: CASRLAHTGELFF.

The chain employs TRBV19 and TRBJ1-2; no definite D call. Germline V gene lookup returns CDR1 LNHDA and CDR2 SQIVND (reference sequence). CDR3 length equals 14 residues. V lost 2 bases and J 5 bases, leaving 12 bases between the germline ends. In DNA, the CDR3 is TGTGCCAGTAGTATAAGACTCCATGATTATGGCTACACCTTC. Translating it yields CASSIRLHDYGYTF.

The chain recombines TRBV7-2 with TRBJ1-3, with no clear D. The germline CDR1 and CDR2 sequences are SGHTA and FQGNSA. The CDR3 covers 14 residues. V was trimmed by 2 bases and J by 4 bases, leaving 9 bases between them. CDR3 nucleotides: TGTGCCAGCAGCTTATGGTCAGCCGGAAACACCATATATTTT. Encoded protein: CASSLWSAGNTIYF.

This chain uses TRBV12-3 or TRBV12-4 with TRBJ1-2; no clear D. Trimming removed 3 bases from V and 8 bases from J, with 10 bases in between. The CDR3 has 12 residues. The CDR3 sequence: CASSFGWGGYTF. The DNA for the CDR3 is TGTGCCAGCAGTTTTGGATGGGGAGGCTACACCTTC.

This clonotype occurred a few times. V and J are TRBV6-5 and TRBJ2-2, with TRBD1 as a possible D gene (5 bases). Germline V gene data show CDR1 as MNHEY and CDR2 as SVGAGI. The CDR3 loop spans 13 amino acids. V dropped 9 bases and J dropped 4 bases, with 12 bases sitting between them. CDR3: CASWKGSTGELFF. The CDR3 DNA sequence: TGTGCCAGTTGGAAGGGGTCCACCGGGGAGCTGTTTTTT.

The chain joins TRBV12-3 or TRBV12-4 to TRBJ2-1; the D gene is possibly TRBD2 (5 bases). Trimming cost V 4 bases and J 6 bases, with 16 bases left between them. The CDR3 is 15 residues long. In nucleotides, the CDR3 is TGTGCCAGCAGTTCGCCCGGTGGGAGACCCAATGAGCAGTTCTTC. As protein: CASSSPGGRPNEQFF.

This clonotype appeared many times. This chain connects TRBV9 to TRBJ2-1; TRBD2 aligns across 11 bases. CDR3 size: 15 residues. Trimming at V came to 0 bases and at J to 10 bases, leaving 6 bases not matched to a gene. CDR1 and CDR2 from the germline V gene are SGDLS and YYNGEE. CDR3 DNA sequence: TGTGCCAGCAGCGTAGGTAGCGGGGGGGCCAGGGAGCAGTTCTTC. Its translation is CASSVGSGGAREQFF.

This clonotype was seen many times. In nucleotides, the CDR3 is TGCAGTGCTTTAGAGGGTCGTAACAATGAGCAGTTCTTC. Translated: CSALEGRNNEQFF. The chain uses TRBV20-1 and TRBJ2-1; possibly TRBD2 for D (5 bases). Trimming cost V 5 bases and J 5 bases, with 13 bases left between them. Germline V gives CDR1 DFQATT, CDR2 SNEGSKA (reference sequence). The CDR3 consists of 13 residues.

The chain recombines TRBV7-8 with TRBJ2-5; 7 nucleotides agree with TRBD2. Germline CDR1 SGHVS, CDR2 FQNEAQ. V lost 0 bases, J lost 1 base, and 8 bases stayed unmatched. This CDR3 has 17 amino acids. The CDR3 DNA sequence: TGTGCCAGCAGCTTAGCCCGGACTAGAAAGGGCCAAGAGACCCAGTACTTC. It encodes CASSLARTRKGQETQYF.

The rearrangement links TRBV7-2 to TRBJ2-7, with D tentatively TRBD1 (5 bases). Germline V lookup: CDR1 SGHTA, CDR2 FQGNSA. The length of the CDR3 is 14 residues. V was clipped by 4 bases and J by 0 bases, with 10 bases between them. In nucleotides, the CDR3 is TGTGCCAGCAGCTCCCCAGGGTACTCCTACGAGCAGTACTTC. Its protein is CASSSPGYSYEQYF.

The sample holds a few counts of this clonotype. This chain links TRBV29-1 with TRBJ1-2; 9 nucleotides agree with TRBD1. Germline V CDR1 and CDR2: SQVTM, ANQGSEA. V lost 7 bases, J lost 6 bases, and 6 bases stayed unmatched. This CDR3 contains 12 residues. For the CDR3, the DNA is TGCAGCGCCGTACAGGGGGCGCATGGCTACACCTTC. It translates to CSAVQGAHGYTF.

The chain links TRBV7-2 to TRBJ2-1, with TRBD1 matching over 7 bases. Germline CDR1 is SGHTA and CDR2 is FQGNSA. V lost 5 bases, J lost 6 bases, and 7 bases stayed unmatched. CDR3 length: 14 residues. In DNA form, the CDR3 reads TGTGCCAGCAGCCAGGCGAGACAGGGCAATGAGCAGTTCTTC. It is translated as CASSQARQGNEQFF.

The chain has TRBV7-9 and TRBJ2-1, with D perhaps assigned TRBD1 or TRBD2 (5 bases each). V was cut by 4 bases and J by 9 bases, with 10 bases left in between. The length of the CDR3 is 12 residues. The germline V gene has CDR1 SEHNR and CDR2 FQNEAQ (reference sequence). CDR3 coding DNA: TGTGCCAGCAGCTACTATGGGGGTGAGCAGTTCTTC. Translating it yields CASSYYGGEQFF.

This clonotype was counted between two and nine times. This sequence joins TRBV11-2 and TRBJ1-2, with TRBD1 matching over 8 bases. V gave up 5 bases and J gave up 2 bases; unmatched junction bases: 10. Germline loops: CDR1 SGHAT, CDR2 FQNNGV. This CDR3 region has 16 residues. CDR3 sequence (DNA): TGTGCCAGCAGCCGCATCCAGGGGGCAGGGAACTATGGCTACACCTTC. This encodes CASSRIQGAGNYGYTF. The full variable domain, in which reference TRBV11-2 and TRBJ1-2 provide the parts outside the CDR3, is EAGVAQSPRYKIIEKRQSVAFWCNPISGHATLYWYQQILGQGPKLLIQFQNNGVVDDSQLPKDRFSAERLKGVDSTLKIQPAKLEDSAVYLCASSRIQGAGNYGYTFGSGTRLTVV.

This clonotype was recorded a few times. The V call is TRBV21-1, the J call TRBJ2-5; the D segment call TRBD1 is taken from the table without a DNA check. TRBV21-1 corresponds to a pseudogene. The CDR3 is made up of 16 amino acids. CDR3 in amino acids: CASSLPFDRAQETQYF. The CDR3, as DNA: TGTGCCAGCAGCCTACCCTTCGACAGGGCCCAAGAGACCCAGTACTTC.